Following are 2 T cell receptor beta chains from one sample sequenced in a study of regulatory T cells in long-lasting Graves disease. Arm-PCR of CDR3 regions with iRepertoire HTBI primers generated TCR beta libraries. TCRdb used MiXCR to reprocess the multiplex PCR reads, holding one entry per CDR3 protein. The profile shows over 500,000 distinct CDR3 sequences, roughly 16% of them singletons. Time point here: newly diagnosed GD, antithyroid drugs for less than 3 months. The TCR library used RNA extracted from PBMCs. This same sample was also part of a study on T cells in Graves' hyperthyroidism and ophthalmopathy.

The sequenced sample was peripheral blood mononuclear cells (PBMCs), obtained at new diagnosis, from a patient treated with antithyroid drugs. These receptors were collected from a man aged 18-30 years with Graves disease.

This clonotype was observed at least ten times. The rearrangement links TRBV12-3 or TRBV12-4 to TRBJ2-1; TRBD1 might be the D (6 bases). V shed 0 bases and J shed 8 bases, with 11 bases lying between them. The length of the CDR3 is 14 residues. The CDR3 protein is CASSLASKGDEQFF. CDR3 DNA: TGTGCCAGCAGTTTAGCGTCCAAGGGGGATGAGCAGTTCTTC.

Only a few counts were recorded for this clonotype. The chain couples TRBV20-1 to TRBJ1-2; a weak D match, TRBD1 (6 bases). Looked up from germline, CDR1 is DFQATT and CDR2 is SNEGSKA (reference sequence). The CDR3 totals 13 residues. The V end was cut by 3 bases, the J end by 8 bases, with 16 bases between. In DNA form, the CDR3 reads TGCAGTGCTAGCCCCCCGGGGGCTATCGGCTACACCTTC. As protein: CSASPPGAIGYTF.